This T cell receptor (beta chain) was sequenced during a study of blood T cell repertoires in COVID-19. Study in general: There were acute and convalescent COVID-19 samples, and they came from the United States, Italy and Spain.

Assay: immunoSEQ multiplex PCR; the TCRdb copy retains only in-frame clones and omits some. The sample has approximately 150,000 clones; 84% are singletons. Germline V CDR1 and CDR2: MNHEY, SMNVEV (reference sequence). The CDR3 has 15 residues. After removal of 10 bases from V and 0 bases from J, the junction contained 9 bases not matched to a gene. What was sequenced was peripheral blood. This clonotype was sampled from a woman older than 75 with acute or convalescent COVID-19. The J gene is TRBJ1-5, the V gene TRBV27, with TRBD1 matching over 7 bases. As DNA, the CDR3 is TGTGCCACCTCTAGGGACAGTTATAGCAATCAGCCCCAGCATTTT. It is translated as CATSRDSYSNQPQHF.